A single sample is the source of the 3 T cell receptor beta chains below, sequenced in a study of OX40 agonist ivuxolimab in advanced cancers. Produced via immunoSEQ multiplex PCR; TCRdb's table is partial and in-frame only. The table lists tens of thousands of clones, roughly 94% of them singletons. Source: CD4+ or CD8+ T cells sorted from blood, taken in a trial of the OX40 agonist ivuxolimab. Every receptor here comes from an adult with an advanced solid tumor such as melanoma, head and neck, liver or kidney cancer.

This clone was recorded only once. In DNA, the CDR3 is TGTGCCAGCAGTCCCATGGCTATGCATGAGCAGTTCTTC. Its translation: CASSPMAMHEQFF. This rearrangement joins TRBV6-6 to TRBJ2-1; D uncertain. Trimming pared 5 bases from V and 8 bases from J, leaving 13 bases between. The CDR3 totals 13 residues. Germline V lookup: CDR1 MNHNY, CDR2 SVGAGI (reference sequence).

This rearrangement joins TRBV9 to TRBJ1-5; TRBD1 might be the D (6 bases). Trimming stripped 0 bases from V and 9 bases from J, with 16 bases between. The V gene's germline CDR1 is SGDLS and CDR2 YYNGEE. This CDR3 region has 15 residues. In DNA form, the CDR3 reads TGTGCCAGCAGCGTAGATGGGCAGGGGTGGGGGCCCCAGCATTTT. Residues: CASSVDGQGWGPQHF.

CDR3 amino acids: CASSLGLTGEQYF. CDR3 in DNA: TGTGCCAGCAGCCTCGGACTTACGGGCGAGCAGTACTTC. This sequence joins TRBV11-1 and TRBJ2-7; TRBD2 is a possible D gene (5 bases). The CDR3 loop spans 13 amino acids. The V gene lost 5 bases and the J gene lost 6 bases, with 14 bases spanning the gap. Germline-derived CDR1 and CDR2 are SGHAT and FQDESV (reference sequence).